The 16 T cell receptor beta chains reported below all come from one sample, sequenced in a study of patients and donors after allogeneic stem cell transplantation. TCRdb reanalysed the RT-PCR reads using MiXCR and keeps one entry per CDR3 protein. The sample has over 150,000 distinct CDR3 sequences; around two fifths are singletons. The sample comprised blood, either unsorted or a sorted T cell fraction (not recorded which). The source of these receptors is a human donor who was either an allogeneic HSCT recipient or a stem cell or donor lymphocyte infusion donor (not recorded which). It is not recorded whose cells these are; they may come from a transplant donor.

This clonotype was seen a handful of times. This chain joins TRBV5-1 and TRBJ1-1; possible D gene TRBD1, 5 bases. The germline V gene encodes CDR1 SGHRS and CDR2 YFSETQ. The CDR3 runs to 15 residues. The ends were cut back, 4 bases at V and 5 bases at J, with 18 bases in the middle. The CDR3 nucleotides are TGCGCCAGCAGCCTGGCGTCAGGGCGGGGGACTGAAGCTTTCTTT. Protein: CASSLASGRGTEAFF.

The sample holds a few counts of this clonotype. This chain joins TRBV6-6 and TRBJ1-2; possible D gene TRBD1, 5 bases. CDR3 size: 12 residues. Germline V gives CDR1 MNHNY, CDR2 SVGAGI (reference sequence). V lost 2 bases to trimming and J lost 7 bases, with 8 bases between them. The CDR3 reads CASSYRGGGYTF. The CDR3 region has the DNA TGTGCCAGCAGTTACAGGGGTGGTGGCTACACCTTC.

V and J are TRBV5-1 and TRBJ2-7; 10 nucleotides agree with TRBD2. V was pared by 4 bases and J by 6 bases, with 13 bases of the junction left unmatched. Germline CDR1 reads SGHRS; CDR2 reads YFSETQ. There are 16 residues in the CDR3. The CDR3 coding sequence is TGCGCCAGCAGCCCATGGGCTAGCGGGAGACTAGGCGAGCAGTACTTC. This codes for CASSPWASGRLGEQYF.

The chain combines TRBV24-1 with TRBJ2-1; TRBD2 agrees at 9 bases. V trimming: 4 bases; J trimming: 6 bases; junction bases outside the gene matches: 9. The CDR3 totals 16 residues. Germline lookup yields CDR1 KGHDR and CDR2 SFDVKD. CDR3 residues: CATSDGGLAGRNEQFF. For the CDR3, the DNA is TGTGCCACCAGTGACGGTGGGCTAGCGGGACGCAATGAGCAGTTCTTC.

For the CDR3, the DNA is TGTGCCAGCAGCCCCTGGAGGGGGAACACTGAAGCTTTCTTT. Its translation is CASSPWRGNTEAFF. This rearrangement joins TRBV7-9 to TRBJ1-1, with D perhaps TRBD1 (5 bases). The CDR3 has 14 residues. Germline lookup yields CDR1 SEHNR and CDR2 FQNEAQ (reference sequence). V dropped 5 bases and J dropped 1 base, with 11 bases sitting between them.

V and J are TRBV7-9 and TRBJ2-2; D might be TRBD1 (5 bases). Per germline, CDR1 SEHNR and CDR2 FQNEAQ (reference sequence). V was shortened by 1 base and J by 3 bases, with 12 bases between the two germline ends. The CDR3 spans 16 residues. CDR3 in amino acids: CASSLDEGAYTGELFF. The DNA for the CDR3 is TGTGCCAGCAGCTTAGATGAAGGGGCCTACACCGGGGAGCTGTTTTTT.

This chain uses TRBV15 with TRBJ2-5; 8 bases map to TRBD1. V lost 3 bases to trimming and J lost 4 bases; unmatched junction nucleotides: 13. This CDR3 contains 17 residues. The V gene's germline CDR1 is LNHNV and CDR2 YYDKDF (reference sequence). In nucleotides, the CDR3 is TGTGCCACCAGCAGCGTCGGACAGGGCCACTCGACAGAGACCCAGTACTTC. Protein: CATSSVGQGHSTETQYF.

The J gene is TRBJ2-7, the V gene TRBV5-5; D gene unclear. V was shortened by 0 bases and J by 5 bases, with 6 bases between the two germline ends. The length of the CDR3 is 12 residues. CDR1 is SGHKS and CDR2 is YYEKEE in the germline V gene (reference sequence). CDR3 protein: CASSLVVNEQYF. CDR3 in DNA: TGTGCCAGCAGCTTGGTCGTCAACGAGCAGTACTTC.

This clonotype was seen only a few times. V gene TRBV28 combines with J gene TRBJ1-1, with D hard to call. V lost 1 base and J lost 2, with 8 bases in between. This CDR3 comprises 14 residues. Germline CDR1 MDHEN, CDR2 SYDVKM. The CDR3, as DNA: TGTGCCAGCAGTTTATTGACACCCAACACTGAAGCTTTCTTT. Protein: CASSLLTPNTEAFF.

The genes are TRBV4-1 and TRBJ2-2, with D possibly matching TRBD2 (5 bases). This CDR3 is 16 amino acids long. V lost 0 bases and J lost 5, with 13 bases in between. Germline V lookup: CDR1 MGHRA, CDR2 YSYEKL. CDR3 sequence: CASSQERTPGTGELFF. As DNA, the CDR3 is TGCGCCAGCAGCCAAGAGCGGACTCCAGGAACCGGGGAGCTGTTTTTT.

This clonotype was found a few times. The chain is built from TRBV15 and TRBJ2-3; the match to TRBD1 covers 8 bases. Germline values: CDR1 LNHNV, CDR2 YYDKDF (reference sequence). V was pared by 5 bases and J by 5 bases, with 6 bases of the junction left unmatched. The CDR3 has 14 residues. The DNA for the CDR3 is TGTGCCACCAGCGGAACCACAGGGGGAGATACGCAGTATTTT. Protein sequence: CATSGTTGGDTQYF.

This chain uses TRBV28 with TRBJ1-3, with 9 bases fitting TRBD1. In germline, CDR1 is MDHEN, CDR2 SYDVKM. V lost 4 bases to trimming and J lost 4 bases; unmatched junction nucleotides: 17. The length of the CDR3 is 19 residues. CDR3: CASSSRDRVVPSVGNTIYF. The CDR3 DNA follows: TGTGCCAGCAGTTCCCGGGACAGGGTAGTCCCTTCGGTGGGAAACACCATATATTTT.

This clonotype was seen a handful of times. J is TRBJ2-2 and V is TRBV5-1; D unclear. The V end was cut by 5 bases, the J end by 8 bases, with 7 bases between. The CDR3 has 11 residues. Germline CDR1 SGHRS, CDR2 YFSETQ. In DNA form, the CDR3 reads TGCGCCAGCAGGGTCGCGGGGGAGCTGTTTTTT. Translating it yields CASRVAGELFF. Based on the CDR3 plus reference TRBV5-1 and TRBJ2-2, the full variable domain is KAGVTQTPRYLIKTRGQQVTLSCSPISGHRSVSWYQQTPGQGLQFLFEYFSETQRNKGNFPGRFSGRQFSNSRSEMNVSTLELGDSALYLCASRVAGELFFGEGSRLTVL.

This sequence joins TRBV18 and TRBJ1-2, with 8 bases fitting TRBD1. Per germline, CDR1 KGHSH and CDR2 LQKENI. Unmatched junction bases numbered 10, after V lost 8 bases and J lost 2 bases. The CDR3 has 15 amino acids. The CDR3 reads CASPSGQGPNYGYTF. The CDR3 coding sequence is TGTGCCAGCCCCTCAGGACAGGGCCCCAACTATGGCTACACCTTC.

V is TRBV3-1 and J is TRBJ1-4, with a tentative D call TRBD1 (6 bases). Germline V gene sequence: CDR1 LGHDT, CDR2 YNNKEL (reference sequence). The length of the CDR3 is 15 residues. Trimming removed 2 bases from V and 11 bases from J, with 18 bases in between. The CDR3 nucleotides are TGTGCCAGCAGCCAACCGGGACACGGGGTGAGGAAACTGTTTTTT. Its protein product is CASSQPGHGVRKLFF.

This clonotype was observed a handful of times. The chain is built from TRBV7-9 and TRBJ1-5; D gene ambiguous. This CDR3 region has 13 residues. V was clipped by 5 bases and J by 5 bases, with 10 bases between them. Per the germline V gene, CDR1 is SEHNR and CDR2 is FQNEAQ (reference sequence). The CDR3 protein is CASSLGADQPQHF. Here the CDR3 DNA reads TGTGCCAGCAGCCTCGGAGCGGATCAGCCCCAGCATTTT.